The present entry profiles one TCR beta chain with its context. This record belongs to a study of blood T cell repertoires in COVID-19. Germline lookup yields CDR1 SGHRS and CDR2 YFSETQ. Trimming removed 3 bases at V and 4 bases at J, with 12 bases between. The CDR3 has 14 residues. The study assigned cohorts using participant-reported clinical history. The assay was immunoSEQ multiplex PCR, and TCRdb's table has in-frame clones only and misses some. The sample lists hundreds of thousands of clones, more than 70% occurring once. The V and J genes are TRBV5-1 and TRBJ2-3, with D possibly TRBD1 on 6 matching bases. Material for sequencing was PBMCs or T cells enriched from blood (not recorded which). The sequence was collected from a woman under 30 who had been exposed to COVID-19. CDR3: CASSYPQGADTQYF. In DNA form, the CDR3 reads TGCGCCAGCAGCTACCCACAGGGAGCAGATACGCAGTATTTT. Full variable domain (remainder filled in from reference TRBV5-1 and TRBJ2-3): KAGVTQTPRYLIKTRGQQVTLSCSPISGHRSVSWYQQTPGQGLQFLFEYFSETQRNKGNFPGRFSGRQFSNSRSEMNVSTLELGDSALYLCASSYPQGADTQYFGPGTRLTVL.